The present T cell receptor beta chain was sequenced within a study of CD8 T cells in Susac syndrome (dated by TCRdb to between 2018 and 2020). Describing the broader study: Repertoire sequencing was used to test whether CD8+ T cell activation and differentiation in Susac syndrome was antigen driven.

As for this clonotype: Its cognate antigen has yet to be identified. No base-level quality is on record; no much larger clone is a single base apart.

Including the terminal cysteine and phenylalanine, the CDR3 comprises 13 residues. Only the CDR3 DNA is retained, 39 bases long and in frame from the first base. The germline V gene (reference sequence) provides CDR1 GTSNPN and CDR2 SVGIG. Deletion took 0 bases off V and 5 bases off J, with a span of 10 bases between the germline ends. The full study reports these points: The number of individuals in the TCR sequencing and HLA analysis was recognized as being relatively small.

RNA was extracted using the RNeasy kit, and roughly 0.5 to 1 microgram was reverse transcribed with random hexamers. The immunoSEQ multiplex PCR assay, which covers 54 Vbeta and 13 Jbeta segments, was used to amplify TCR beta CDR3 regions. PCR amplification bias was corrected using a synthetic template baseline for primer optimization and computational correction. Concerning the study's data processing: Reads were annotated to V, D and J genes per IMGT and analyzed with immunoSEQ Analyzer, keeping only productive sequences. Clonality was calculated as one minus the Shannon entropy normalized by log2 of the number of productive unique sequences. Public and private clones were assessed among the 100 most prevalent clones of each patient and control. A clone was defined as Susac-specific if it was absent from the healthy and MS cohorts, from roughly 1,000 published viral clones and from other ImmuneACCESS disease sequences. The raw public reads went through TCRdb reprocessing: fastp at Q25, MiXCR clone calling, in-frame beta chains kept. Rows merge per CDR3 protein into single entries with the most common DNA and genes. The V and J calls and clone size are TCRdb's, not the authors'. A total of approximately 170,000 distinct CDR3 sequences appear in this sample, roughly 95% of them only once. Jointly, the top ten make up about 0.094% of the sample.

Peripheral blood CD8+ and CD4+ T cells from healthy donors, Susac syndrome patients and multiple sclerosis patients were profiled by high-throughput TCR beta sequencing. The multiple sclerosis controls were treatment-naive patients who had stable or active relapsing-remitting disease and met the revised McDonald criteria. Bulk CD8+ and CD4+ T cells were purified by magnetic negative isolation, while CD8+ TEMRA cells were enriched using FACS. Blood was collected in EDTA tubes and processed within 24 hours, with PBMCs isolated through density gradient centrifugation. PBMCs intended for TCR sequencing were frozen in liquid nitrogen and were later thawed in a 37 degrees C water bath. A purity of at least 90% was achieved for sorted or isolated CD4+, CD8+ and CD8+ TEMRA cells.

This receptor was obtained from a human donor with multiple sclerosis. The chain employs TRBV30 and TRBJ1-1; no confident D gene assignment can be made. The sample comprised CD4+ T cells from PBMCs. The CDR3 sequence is CAWSVPEGTEAFF. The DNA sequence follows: TGTGCCTGGAGTGTGCCGGAAGGGACTGAAGCTTTCTTT.